This passage covers 18 T cell receptor beta chains from one sample sequenced in a study of blood T cell repertoires in COVID-19. TCRdb's copy holds only in-frame clones and misses some; the assay was immunoSEQ multiplex PCR. The repertoire holds approximately 240,000 clones, with 70% to 90% as singletons. Sequencing was done on a sample of peripheral blood. These receptors originate from a middle-aged woman who had recovered from COVID-19.

In this sample, this clone turned up once. V gene TRBV10-3 combines with J gene TRBJ2-2; TRBD1 matches 9 bases. CDR1 and CDR2 (germline): ENHRY, SYGVKD. Trimming at V came to 7 bases and at J to 7 bases, leaving 4 bases not matched to a gene. The CDR3 length is 13 residues. The CDR3: CAITGQGGGELFF. The CDR3 DNA reads as TGTGCCATCACGGGACAGGGCGGCGGGGAGCTGTTTTTT.

The J gene is TRBJ2-1, the V gene TRBV5-4; TRBD2 matches 14 bases. The CDR3 covers 17 residues. Germline CDR1 reads SGHNT; CDR2 reads YYREEE (reference sequence). V trimming: 4 bases; J trimming: 7 bases; junction bases outside the gene matches: 10. The CDR3 protein is CASSLGTSGRIGNEQFF. In DNA form, the CDR3 reads TGTGCCAGCAGCCTCGGGACTAGCGGGAGAATTGGGAATGAGCAGTTCTTC.

The rearrangement uses TRBV6-6 and TRBJ2-5; 9 bases map to TRBD1. The CDR3 sequence is 15 residues long. Germline V gene data show CDR1 as MNHNY and CDR2 as SVGAGI (reference sequence). Trimming removed 6 bases from V and 6 bases from J; junction bases left unmatched: 11. The CDR3 DNA reads as TGTGCCAGCAGGCAACCGGGACAGGGTGGGAAGACCCAGTACTTC. It translates to CASRQPGQGGKTQYF.

The chain has TRBV6-6 and TRBJ2-3, with 14 bases fitting TRBD2. Germline CDR1 is MNHNY and CDR2 is SVGAGI (reference sequence). V lost 6 bases, J lost 6 bases, and 2 bases stayed unmatched. CDR3 length equals 14 residues. Here the CDR3 DNA reads TGTGCCAGCAGGAGACTAGCGGGGGGGGATACGCAGTATTTT. As protein: CASRRLAGGDTQYF.

The chain combines TRBV15 with TRBJ1-4; D unclear. Trimming pared 0 bases from V and 2 bases from J, leaving 10 bases between. Germline V CDR1 and CDR2: LNHNV, YYDKDF (reference sequence). This CDR3 contains 16 residues. The CDR3, as DNA: TGTGCCACCAGCAGAGAAAAGGGAGGGACTAATGAAAAACTGTTTTTT. Translated, it gives CATSREKGGTNEKLFF.

J is TRBJ2-3 and V is TRBV7-6; the D gene is possibly TRBD2 (6 bases). V was shortened by 3 bases and J by 4 bases, with 17 bases between the two germline ends. The CDR3 has 16 residues. Germline lookup yields CDR1 SGHVS and CDR2 FNYEAQ. DNA of the CDR3: TGTGCCAGCAGCTTCAGCTTCCGGAGGGATTCAGATACGCAGTATTTT. It is translated as CASSFSFRRDSDTQYF.

V usage is TRBV7-8 and J usage is TRBJ2-7, with D possibly TRBD2 on 6 matching bases. This CDR3 has 15 amino acids. Trimming removed 4 bases at V and 3 bases at J, with 16 bases between. Germline V lookup: CDR1 SGHVS, CDR2 FQNEAQ. CDR3 bases: TGTGCCAGCAGCTCGATGGCGGGGACCATCTACGAGCAGTACTTC. It translates to CASSSMAGTIYEQYF.

This sequence joins TRBV5-5 and TRBJ1-2, with a weak D call TRBD1 (5 bases). In germline, CDR1 is SGHKS, CDR2 YYEKEE (reference sequence). V shed 5 bases and J shed 4 bases, with 15 bases lying between them. The CDR3 has 14 amino acids. In DNA form, the CDR3 reads TGTGCCAGCAGTCCCGACCCTAGGGGCTATGGCTACACCTTC. Amino acid sequence: CASSPDPRGYGYTF.

This chain uses TRBV9 with TRBJ2-5; tentatively, D is TRBD1 (6 bases). CDR3 length: 15 residues. V lost 0 bases, J lost 0 bases, and 9 bases lay in between. Looked up from germline, CDR1 is SGDLS and CDR2 is YYNGEE. For the CDR3, the DNA is TGTGCCAGCAGCGTAGGGGACATTTACCAAGAGACCCAGTACTTC. Protein: CASSVGDIYQETQYF.

The rearrangement links TRBV7-2 to TRBJ2-5; tentative D call: TRBD1 (5 bases). The CDR3 loop spans 16 amino acids. V lost 0 bases to trimming and J lost 4 bases, with 15 bases between them. CDR1 is SGHTA, CDR2 FQGNSA, per germline. Here the CDR3 DNA reads TGTGCCAGCAGCTTAGCCGCAGGGATCTTAAGAGAGACCCAGTACTTC. This sequence encodes CASSLAAGILRETQYF.

The V and J genes are TRBV7-9 and TRBJ2-3; tentatively, D is TRBD2 (6 bases). This CDR3 contains 18 residues. V lost 6 bases to trimming and J lost 4 bases, with 26 bases between them. The germline V gene has CDR1 SEHNR and CDR2 FQNEAQ (reference sequence). The CDR3 region is CASRTDVGGISWADTQYF. The CDR3 DNA reads TGTGCCAGCAGAACGGACGTGGGCGGGATATCTTGGGCAGATACGCAGTATTTT.

The J gene is TRBJ2-7, the V gene TRBV27, with 8 bases that match TRBD2. This CDR3 has 16 residues. V lost 5 bases, J lost 5 bases, and 14 bases stayed unmatched. Germline CDR1 and CDR2: MNHEY and SMNVEV (reference sequence). DNA for the CDR3: TGTGCCAGCAGTGCCCTGGCGAGCGGGGGAATCAACGAGCAGTACTTC. Translated: CASSALASGGINEQYF.

The chain recombines TRBV5-4 with TRBJ2-7, with 8 bases that match TRBD1. The junction had 3 bases not matched to a gene; V was cut back by 4 bases and J by 3 bases. The CDR3 runs 13 residues. Germline-derived CDR1 and CDR2 are SGHNT and YYREEE (reference sequence). The CDR3 region has the DNA TGTGCCAGCAGCCGGACAGGGAGCTACGAGCAGTACTTC. Protein sequence: CASSRTGSYEQYF.

This chain uses TRBV27 with TRBJ2-3, with 12 positions matching TRBD1. V lost 5 bases and J lost 1; bases outside the gene matches: 13. CDR1 and CDR2 (germline): MNHEY, SMNVEV (reference sequence). The CDR3 consists of 19 residues. The CDR3, as DNA: TGTGCCAGCAGTATCCCGGGACAGGGGGCCCTCCCGGGCACAGATACGCAGTATTTT. Its translation: CASSIPGQGALPGTDTQYF.

The chain links TRBV27 to TRBJ1-1; TRBD1 matches at 8 bases. Trimming removed 4 bases from V and 3 bases from J; junction bases left unmatched: 4. CDR1 and CDR2 from the germline V gene are MNHEY and SMNVEV (reference sequence). The length of the CDR3 is 14 residues. The CDR3 sequence: CASSSRGRDTEAFF. DNA of the CDR3: TGTGCCAGCAGTTCCAGGGGGCGGGACACTGAAGCTTTCTTT.

CDR3 nucleotide sequence: TGTGCCAGCAGTTTATCCCGGGGAGCTAACTACGAGCAGTACTTC. Translated: CASSLSRGANYEQYF. This chain uses TRBV27 with TRBJ2-7; weak D call: TRBD2 (5 bases). Deletions cut 0 bases from V and 3 bases from J, with 12 bases between. The CDR3 runs 15 residues. CDR1 is MNHEY and CDR2 is SMNVEV in the germline V gene (reference sequence).

The chain employs TRBV6-1 and TRBJ2-7; D is perhaps TRBD2 (5 bases). From germline, CDR1 is MNHNS and CDR2 SASEGT. The CDR3 runs to 14 residues. V gave up 0 bases and J gave up 3 bases, with 9 bases separating them. The CDR3 DNA reads as TGTGCCAGCAGTGAAGCGGGGAGTCGCTACGAGCAGTACTTC. It encodes CASSEAGSRYEQYF.

A single count supports this clone. The V gene is TRBV6-2 or TRBV6-3, the J gene TRBJ1-3; 8 bases match TRBD1. Germline V gene data show CDR1 as MNHEY and CDR2 as SVGEGT. This CDR3 is built from 16 residues. The ends lost 4 bases at V and 3 bases at J; junction bases unmatched: 8. The CDR3 region has the DNA TGTGCCAGCAGTTCCGCGGACAGGGCCTTTGGAAACACCATATATTTT. Its protein product is CASSSADRAFGNTIYF.